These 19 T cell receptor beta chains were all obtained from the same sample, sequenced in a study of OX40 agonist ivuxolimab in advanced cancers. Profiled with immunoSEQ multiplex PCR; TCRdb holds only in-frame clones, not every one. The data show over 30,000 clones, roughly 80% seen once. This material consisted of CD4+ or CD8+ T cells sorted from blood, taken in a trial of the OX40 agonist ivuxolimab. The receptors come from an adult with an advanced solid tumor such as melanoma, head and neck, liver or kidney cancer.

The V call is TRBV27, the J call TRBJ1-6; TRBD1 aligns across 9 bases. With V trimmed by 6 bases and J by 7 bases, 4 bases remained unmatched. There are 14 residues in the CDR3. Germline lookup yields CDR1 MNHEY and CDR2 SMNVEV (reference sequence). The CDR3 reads CASRMDRGNSPLHF. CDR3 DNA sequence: TGTGCCAGCAGGATGGACAGGGGAAATTCACCCCTCCACTTT.

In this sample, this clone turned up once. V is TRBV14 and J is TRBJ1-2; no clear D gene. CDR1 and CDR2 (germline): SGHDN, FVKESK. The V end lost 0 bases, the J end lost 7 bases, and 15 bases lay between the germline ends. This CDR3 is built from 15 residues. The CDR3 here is CASSQDEAPGGGYTF. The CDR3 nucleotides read TGTGCCAGCAGCCAAGATGAGGCGCCCGGTGGTGGCTACACCTTC.

The CDR3 nucleotides are TGTGCCAGCAGCTTAGCTCGGGCGACGCCCCTCCACTTT. Encoded protein: CASSLARATPLHF. The chain links TRBV7-2 to TRBJ1-6; D not resolved. The germline CDR1 and CDR2 sequences are SGHTA and FQGNSA. V was trimmed by 0 bases and J by 13 bases, leaving 10 bases between them. There are 13 residues in the CDR3.

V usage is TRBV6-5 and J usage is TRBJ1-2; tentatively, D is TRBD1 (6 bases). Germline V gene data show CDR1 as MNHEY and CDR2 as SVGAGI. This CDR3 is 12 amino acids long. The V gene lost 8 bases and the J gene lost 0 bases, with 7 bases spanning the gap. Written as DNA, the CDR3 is TGTGCCAGCCAGGGGCCTAACTATGGCTACACCTTC. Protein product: CASQGPNYGYTF.

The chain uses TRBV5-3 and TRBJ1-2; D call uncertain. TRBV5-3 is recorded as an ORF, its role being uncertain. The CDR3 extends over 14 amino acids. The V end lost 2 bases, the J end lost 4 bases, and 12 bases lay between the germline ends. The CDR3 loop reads CARSLGKVGYGYTF. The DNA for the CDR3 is TGTGCCAGAAGCTTAGGGAAAGTGGGCTATGGCTACACCTTC.

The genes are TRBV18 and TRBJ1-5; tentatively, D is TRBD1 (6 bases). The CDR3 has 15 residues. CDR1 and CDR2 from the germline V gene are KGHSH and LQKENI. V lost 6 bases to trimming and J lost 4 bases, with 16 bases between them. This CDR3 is CASSYTGKGNQPQHF. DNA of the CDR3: TGTGCCAGCTCGTATACAGGGAAAGGAAATCAGCCCCAGCATTTT. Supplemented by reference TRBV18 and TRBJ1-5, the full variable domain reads NAGVMQNPRHLVRRRGQEARLRCSPMKGHSHVYWYRQLPEEGLKFMVYLQKENIIDESGMPKERFSAEFPKEGPSILRIQQVVRGDSAAYFCASSYTGKGNQPQHFGDGTRLSIL.

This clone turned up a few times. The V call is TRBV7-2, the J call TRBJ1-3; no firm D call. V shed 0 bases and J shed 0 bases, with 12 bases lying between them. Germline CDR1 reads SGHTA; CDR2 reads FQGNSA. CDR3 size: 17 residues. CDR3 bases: TGTGCCAGCAGCTTAGCGCGGAGTCAAAACTCTGGAAACACCATATATTTT. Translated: CASSLARSQNSGNTIYF.

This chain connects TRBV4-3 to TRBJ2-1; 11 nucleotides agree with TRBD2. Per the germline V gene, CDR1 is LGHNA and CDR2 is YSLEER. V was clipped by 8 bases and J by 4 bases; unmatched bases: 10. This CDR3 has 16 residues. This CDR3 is CASGPSGLAAYNEQFF. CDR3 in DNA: TGCGCCAGCGGCCCCTCGGGACTAGCGGCGTACAATGAGCAGTTCTTC.

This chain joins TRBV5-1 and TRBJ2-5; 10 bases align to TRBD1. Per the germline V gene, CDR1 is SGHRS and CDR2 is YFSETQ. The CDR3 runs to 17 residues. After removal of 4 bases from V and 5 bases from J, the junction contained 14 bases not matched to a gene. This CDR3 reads CASSGGTGAQTGETQYF. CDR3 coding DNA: TGCGCCAGCAGCGGGGGGACAGGGGCCCAGACTGGGGAGACCCAGTACTTC. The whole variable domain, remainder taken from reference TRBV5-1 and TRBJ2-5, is KAGVTQTPRYLIKTRGQQVTLSCSPISGHRSVSWYQQTPGQGLQFLFEYFSETQRNKGNFPGRFSGRQFSNSRSEMNVSTLELGDSALYLCASSGGTGAQTGETQYFGPGTRLLVL.

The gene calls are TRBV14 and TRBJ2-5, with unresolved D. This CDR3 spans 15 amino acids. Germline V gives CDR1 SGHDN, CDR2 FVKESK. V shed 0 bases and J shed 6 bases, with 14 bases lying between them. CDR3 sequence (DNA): TGTGCCAGCAGCCAAGAGTCTCGAGTATTGAAGACCCAGTACTTC. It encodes CASSQESRVLKTQYF.

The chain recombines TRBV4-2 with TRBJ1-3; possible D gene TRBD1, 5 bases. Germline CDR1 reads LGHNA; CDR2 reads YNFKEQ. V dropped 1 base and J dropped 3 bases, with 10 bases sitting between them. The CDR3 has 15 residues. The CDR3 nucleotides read TGTGCCAGCAGCCAAGCTCAGGGCGTTGGAAACACCATATATTTT. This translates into CASSQAQGVGNTIYF.

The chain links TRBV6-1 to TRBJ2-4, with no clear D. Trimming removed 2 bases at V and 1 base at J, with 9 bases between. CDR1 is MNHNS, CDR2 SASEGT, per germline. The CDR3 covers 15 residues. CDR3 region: CASSETLEAKNIQYF. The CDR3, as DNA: TGTGCCAGCAGTGAAACCCTCGAGGCCAAAAACATTCAGTACTTC.

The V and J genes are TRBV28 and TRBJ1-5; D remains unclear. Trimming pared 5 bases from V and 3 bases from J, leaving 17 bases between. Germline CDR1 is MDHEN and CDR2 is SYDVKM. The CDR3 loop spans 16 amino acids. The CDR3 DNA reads TGTGCCAGCAGTACCCCCTTACGGGCACTCAATCAGCCCCAGCATTTT. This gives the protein CASSTPLRALNQPQHF.

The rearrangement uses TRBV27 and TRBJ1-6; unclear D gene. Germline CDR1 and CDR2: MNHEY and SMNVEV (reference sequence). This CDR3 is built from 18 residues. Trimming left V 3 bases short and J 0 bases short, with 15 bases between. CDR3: CASSFYGLEISYNSPLHF. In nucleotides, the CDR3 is TGTGCCAGCAGTTTCTACGGGCTGGAGATCTCCTATAATTCACCCCTCCACTTT.

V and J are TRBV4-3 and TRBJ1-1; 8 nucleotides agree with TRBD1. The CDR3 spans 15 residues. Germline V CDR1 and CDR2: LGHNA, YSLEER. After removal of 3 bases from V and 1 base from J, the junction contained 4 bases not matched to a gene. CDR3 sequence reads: CASSHQDRANTEAFF. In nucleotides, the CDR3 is TGCGCCAGCAGCCATCAGGACAGGGCGAACACTGAAGCTTTCTTT.

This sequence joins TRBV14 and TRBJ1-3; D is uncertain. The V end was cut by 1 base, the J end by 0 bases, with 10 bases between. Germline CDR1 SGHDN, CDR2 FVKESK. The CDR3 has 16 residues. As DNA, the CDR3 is TGTGCCAGCAGCCAAGGGAACACAGTCTCTGGAAACACCATATATTTT. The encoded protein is CASSQGNTVSGNTIYF.

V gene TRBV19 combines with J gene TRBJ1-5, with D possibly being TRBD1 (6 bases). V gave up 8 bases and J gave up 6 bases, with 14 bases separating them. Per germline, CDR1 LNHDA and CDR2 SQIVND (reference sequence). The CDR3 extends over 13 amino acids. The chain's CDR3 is CASVGVRGQPQHF. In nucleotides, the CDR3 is TGTGCCAGTGTAGGCGTCAGGGGTCAGCCCCAGCATTTT.

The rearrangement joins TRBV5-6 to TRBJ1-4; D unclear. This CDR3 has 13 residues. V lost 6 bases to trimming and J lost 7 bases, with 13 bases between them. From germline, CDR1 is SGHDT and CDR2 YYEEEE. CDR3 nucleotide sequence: TGTGCCAGCAAGGGCGGGCAGGCTGAAAAACTGTTTTTT. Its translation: CASKGGQAEKLFF.

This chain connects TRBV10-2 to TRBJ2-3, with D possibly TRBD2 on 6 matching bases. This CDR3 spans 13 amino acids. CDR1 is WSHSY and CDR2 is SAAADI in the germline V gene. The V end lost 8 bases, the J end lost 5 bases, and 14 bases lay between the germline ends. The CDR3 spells CASSHREIDTQYF. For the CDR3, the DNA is TGCGCCAGCTCGCACCGGGAGATAGATACGCAGTATTTT.